The rows below give T cell receptor beta chains drawn from one sample of a study of vaccination and CD4 T cells after COVID-19. One entry per CDR3 protein results from TCRdb running MiXCR on the PCR reads. The sample has 9,500 to 15,000 distinct CDR3 sequences, approximately 50% seen once. For these TCRs, the target antigens are not known. Sequencing was done on a sample of CD4+ T cells from blood, cultured in vitro. The source is a human donor who had recovered from COVID-19. Each CDR3 is given without its conserved first and last residue. A D gene is named only where the DNA matches it firmly. Where a row states a size, it is once, few, many or the class of an expanded clone; other rows omit it.

D: NA; V: TRBV5-5; size: NA; J: TRBJ2-7; CDR3: ASSETRGLRTGEQY
D: TRBD1; V: TRBV2; size: NA; J: TRBJ1-1; CDR3: ASNGQGAVYTEAF
D: TRBD1; V: TRBV12-3/TRBV12-4; size: few; J: TRBJ2-5; CDR3: ASSRQGGETQY
D: NA; V: TRBV20-1; size: once; J: TRBJ1-4; CDR3: SARDLGAEKLF
D: NA; V: TRBV20-1; size: few; J: TRBJ2-2; CDR3: SASWLLNTGELF
D: TRBD2; V: TRBV2; size: few; J: TRBJ2-7; CDR3: ASSKTKPGLAVYEQY
D: TRBD1; V: TRBV20-1; size: NA; J: TRBJ1-4; CDR3: SASRQDRANEKLF
D: NA; V: TRBV7-9; size: NA; J: TRBJ2-3; CDR3: ASSLASDTQY
D: NA; V: TRBV9; size: NA; J: TRBJ2-7; CDR3: ASSGFRDSAEQY
D: NA; V: TRBV6-5; size: few; J: TRBJ1-5; CDR3: ASSYSTSSGGQPQH
D: TRBD1; V: TRBV30; size: NA; J: TRBJ2-7; CDR3: AWFPRQGGNEQY
D: NA; V: TRBV11-3; size: NA; J: TRBJ2-1; CDR3: ASGDSKMDNEQF
D: NA; V: TRBV19; size: NA; J: TRBJ1-5; CDR3: ATRQVGNQPQH
D: TRBD1; V: TRBV7-9; size: few; J: TRBJ2-3; CDR3: ASTGTGSTDTQY
D: NA; V: TRBV30; size: NA; J: TRBJ2-6; CDR3: AWSSALGANVLT
D: NA; V: TRBV2; size: NA; J: TRBJ2-2; CDR3: ASSAREGTGELF
D: TRBD1; V: TRBV20-1; size: NA; J: TRBJ1-2; CDR3: SARTGGGGYT
D: TRBD1; V: TRBV20-1; size: NA; J: TRBJ2-5; CDR3: SATPTGYETQY
D: NA; V: TRBV30; size: few; J: TRBJ1-2; CDR3: AWSPQGGYT
D: NA; V: TRBV30; size: large; J: TRBJ2-7; CDR3: AWSVRVGSRGPEQY
D: NA; V: TRBV10-3; size: NA; J: TRBJ1-2; CDR3: AISEARDGTGYT
D: TRBD2; V: TRBV2; size: NA; J: TRBJ2-1; CDR3: ASTLLAGPYNEQF
D: NA; V: TRBV20-1; size: NA; J: TRBJ1-2; CDR3: SSHLGYGYT
D: NA; V: TRBV21-1; size: NA; J: TRBJ2-2; CDR3: ATDIHTGELF
D: NA; V: TRBV28; size: NA; J: TRBJ2-1; CDR3: ASSLRGGPYNEQF
D: NA; V: TRBV7-7; size: NA; J: TRBJ2-5; CDR3: ASSLGVQETQY
D: NA; V: TRBV28; size: few; J: TRBJ2-6; CDR3: ASNQQPSISGANVLT
D: TRBD2; V: TRBV7-3; size: once; J: TRBJ2-3; CDR3: ASSSLGGPGTDTQY
D: NA; V: TRBV4-1; size: NA; J: TRBJ1-1; CDR3: ASSQDIRMGNTEAF
D: NA; V: TRBV29-1; size: once; J: TRBJ2-7; CDR3: SVEAFDEQY
D: NA; V: TRBV28; size: NA; J: TRBJ2-6; CDR3: ASSQGPSVGSGANVLT
D: TRBD1; V: TRBV6-1; size: NA; J: TRBJ1-6; CDR3: ASRLDPGQGAPGSPLH
D: NA; V: TRBV6-2/TRBV6-3; size: NA; J: TRBJ2-1; CDR3: ASSDRSASSYNEQF
D: NA; V: TRBV15; size: NA; J: TRBJ2-7; CDR3: ATSRDIVREQY
D: NA; V: TRBV6-4; size: NA; J: TRBJ2-3; CDR3: ASSDGSTDTQY
D: NA; V: TRBV27; size: NA; J: TRBJ1-2; CDR3: ASSPSGVSSYGYT
D: TRBD1; V: TRBV29-1; size: NA; J: TRBJ2-1; CDR3: SVGQGIVNEQF
D: NA; V: TRBV5-6; size: NA; J: TRBJ1-4; CDR3: ASSRTGPEAGKLF
D: NA; V: TRBV28; size: NA; J: TRBJ2-7; CDR3: ASSKGPARSYEQY
D: NA; V: TRBV20-1; size: NA; J: TRBJ2-7; CDR3: SASKSAYEQY